This T cell receptor (beta chain) was documented in a study of blood T cell repertoires in COVID-19 (dated by TCRdb to 2018 to 2021). Regarding the research as a whole: Samples covering the acute and convalescent phases of COVID-19 were provided by collaborators in the United States, Italy and Spain. The repertoires were released in a freely available public database meant as a resource for research on the immune response to SARS-CoV-2. Samples were obtained from the ongoing ImmuneRACE study (first 160 participants) and from roughly 1,300 subjects provided by 6 global collaborators. Subjects who had been exposed to COVID-19, were actively infected with it, or had recovered from it provided the deeply sampled blood TCRbeta repertoires that made up the dataset. The material from the prospective study consisted of cDNA or gDNA derived from T cells, B-cell-depleted T cells, or PBMCs. Where available, HLA class I and class II types were taken from metadata supplied by the sample provider and were not determined by assay-based typing. A de-identified subject ID, COVID-19 status, age in years and sex were almost always included in the sample metadata.

V was cut back by 3 bases and J by 10 bases, leaving a gap of 10 bases between them. The CDR3 starts with the cysteine, ends with the phenylalanine, and has 11 residues. The DNA shown is the 33-base CDR3, in frame from base 1. The germline V gene (reference sequence) yields DFQATT for CDR1 and SNEGSKA for CDR2. Broad study findings and their caveats: How much clinical and demographic metadata was included differed by source and by participant, and the metadata was provided uncurated.

In Seattle, one collaborating source enrolled patients while the infection was active and tracked those patients longitudinally over the course of disease. Each collaborating institution followed its own protocols to collect whole blood in K2EDTA tubes. For TCRbeta analysis, collaborators shipped samples in one of three forms: frozen whole blood, isolated PBMCs, or DNA extracted from either of those sample types. TCRbeta CDR3 regions were amplified from genomic DNA by means of the immunoSEQ Assay, a bias-controlled multiplex PCR. The published analysis was carried out like this. Within the assay, amplification of reference gene primers was used to estimate how many nucleated cells each sample contained. To quantify the absolute abundance of each unique TCRbeta CDR3 rearrangement, sequence reads were collapsed and filtered. For each sample, productive Simpson clonality was calculated by taking the square root of Simpson's diversity index across productive rearrangements. TCRdb mirrors the immuneACCESS table, restricted to in-frame sequences. Some clones are absent from its copies; in checked studies, under half trace to an unresolved V gene, and the reason for the others is unknown. V, J and clone size are taken as reported in that table, and D and trimming were inferred from the DNA itself. This sample comprises around 190,000 clones, about four fifths of them detected only once. The ten largest clones take up over 6% of the sample.

In regard to this clone: Its antigen remains undetermined. Within one base of it there is no much larger clone, and no base qualities were kept.

The V gene is TRBV20-1 and the J gene is TRBJ2-1; no D segment can be confidently identified. The receptor was derived from an older woman with COVID-19, enrolled during active disease. The sample comprised peripheral blood. The nucleotides read TGCAGTGCTAGCGCTAGTAGCGAGCAGTTCTTC. Its protein is CSASASSEQFF.